These 10 T cell receptor beta chains came from one sample sequenced in a study of a mutant IDH1 vaccine in newly diagnosed glioma (dated by TCRdb to the early 2020s). The antigens for these receptors are not known. The time point label corresponds to: week 5, during vaccination. Every vaccine dose consisted of 300 ug of a 20-mer mutant IDH1 peptide in Montanide, administered subcutaneously together with topical imiquimod. The library was obtained by the immunoSEQ multiplex PCR assay. Entries here come from immuneACCESS through TCRdb and include only in-frame sequences with V and J called. Some clones fail to appear in such tables; in the studies checked, an unresolved V gene covers under half of the shortfall, and the cause of the remainder is unknown. For this sample the table gives some 29,000 clones, of which 87% were detected only once. The top ten hold about 3.6% of the sample. This sample comprised peripheral blood mononuclear cells (PBMCs), obtained from a glioma patient whose treatment included an IDH1 peptide vaccine. The receptors were gathered from a woman between 35 and 50 years old with glioma. Some clones in this sample may be carry-over from other donors' samples.

J is TRBJ2-7 and V is TRBV28, with D perhaps matching TRBD1 or TRBD2 (5 bases each). Germline loops: CDR1 MDHEN, CDR2 SYDVKM. V was pared by 3 bases and J by 1 base, with 10 bases between. This CDR3 contains 14 residues. DNA for the CDR3: TGTGCCAGCAGTTTCGGCTGGGGGTCCTACGAGCAGTACTTC. Translation gives CASSFGWGSYEQYF. Looking up the rest from reference TRBV28 and TRBJ2-7 gives the full variable domain: DVKVTQSSRYLVKRTGEKVFLECVQDMDHENMFWYRQDPGLGLRLIYFSYDVKMKEKGDIPEGYSVSREKKERFSLILESASTNQTSMYLCASSFGWGSYEQYFGPGTRLTVT.

This rearrangement joins TRBV4-2 to TRBJ2-3; no clear D gene. CDR3 length: 13 residues. The ends were cut back, 0 bases at V and 2 bases at J, with 3 bases in the middle. The germline gives CDR1 LGHNA, CDR2 YNFKEQ. CDR3 residues: CASSQEFTDTQYF. In nucleotides, the CDR3 is TGTGCCAGCAGCCAAGAATTCACAGATACGCAGTATTTT.

V and J are TRBV9 and TRBJ2-1; 10 bases are a match to TRBD2. Germline CDR1 SGDLS, CDR2 YYNGEE. Unmatched junction bases numbered 7, after V lost 2 bases and J lost 8 bases. The CDR3 sequence is 15 residues long. The CDR3: CASSVLAGVHDEQFF. The CDR3, as DNA: TGTGCCAGCAGCGTCCTAGCGGGGGTTCACGATGAGCAGTTCTTC.

This chain joins TRBV6-6 and TRBJ1-1; D gene uncertain. The CDR3 has 14 residues. Trimming shortened V by 4 bases and J by 0 bases, and 9 bases separated the two germline ends. Germline loops: CDR1 MNHNY, CDR2 SVGAGI (reference sequence). CDR3 in amino acids: CASSSLELNTEAFF. CDR3 sequence (DNA): TGTGCCAGCAGTTCCTTGGAACTGAACACTGAAGCTTTCTTT.

The CDR3 coding sequence is TGCGCCAGCAGCAGGACAGGGGTAGAGACCCAGTACTTC. Its translation: CASSRTGVETQYF. The rearrangement uses TRBV5-1 and TRBJ2-5, with 9 positions matching TRBD1. Germline V lookup: CDR1 SGHRS, CDR2 YFSETQ. With V trimmed by 4 bases and J by 4 bases, 2 bases remained unmatched. The CDR3 spans 13 residues. Variable domain in full (rest from reference TRBV5-1 and TRBJ2-5): KAGVTQTPRYLIKTRGQQVTLSCSPISGHRSVSWYQQTPGQGLQFLFEYFSETQRNKGNFPGRFSGRQFSNSRSEMNVSTLELGDSALYLCASSRTGVETQYFGPGTRLLVL.

This chain uses TRBV18 with TRBJ2-7; a possible D gene is TRBD2 (5 bases). The CDR3 totals 13 residues. Trimming cost V 6 bases and J 2 bases, with 11 bases left between them. Germline V gene lookup returns CDR1 KGHSH and CDR2 LQKENI. CDR3 residues: CASSQDGTYEQYF. The CDR3 nucleotides read TGTGCCAGCTCTCAAGACGGGACCTACGAGCAGTACTTC.

The V and J genes are TRBV2 and TRBJ2-5; the D is unclear. The CDR3 is made up of 11 amino acids. Germline loops: CDR1 SNHLY, CDR2 FYNNEI. V gave up 6 bases and J gave up 10 bases, with 12 bases separating them. CDR3: CASRDAGFQYF. The CDR3 nucleotides read TGTGCCAGCAGAGACGCCGGATTCCAGTACTTC.

This clone appeared a few times. The chain recombines TRBV6-5 with TRBJ2-2; D is possibly TRBD2 (5 bases). From germline, CDR1 is MNHEY and CDR2 SVGAGI. Trimming shortened V by 7 bases and J by 6 bases, and 15 bases separated the two germline ends. There are 14 residues in the CDR3. CDR3 DNA sequence: TGTGCCAGCACCCTGACTACCCAATCCGGGGAGCTGTTTTTT. Residues: CASTLTTQSGELFF.

The table lists this clone with a count of one. The genes are TRBV28 and TRBJ1-2; 7 nucleotides match TRBD1. The J segment lost 8 bases and the V segment lost 5 bases, leaving 11 bases of the junction unmatched. The germline gives CDR1 MDHEN, CDR2 SYDVKM. The CDR3 consists of 14 residues. The CDR3, as DNA: TGTGCCAGCAGTCCCTCGGGACAGATGGGGGGCTACACCTTC. It is translated as CASSPSGQMGGYTF.

The V call is TRBV5-8, the J call TRBJ2-2; a weak D match, TRBD2 (5 bases). CDR1 and CDR2 (germline): SGHTS, YDEGEE. This CDR3 has 18 amino acids. The V end was cut by 4 bases, the J end by 1 base, with 20 bases between. The CDR3 bases are TGTGCCAGCAGCCCTAGACAAGCGGCCTTCGGGAACACCGGGGAGCTGTTTTTT. Translation gives CASSPRQAAFGNTGELFF.